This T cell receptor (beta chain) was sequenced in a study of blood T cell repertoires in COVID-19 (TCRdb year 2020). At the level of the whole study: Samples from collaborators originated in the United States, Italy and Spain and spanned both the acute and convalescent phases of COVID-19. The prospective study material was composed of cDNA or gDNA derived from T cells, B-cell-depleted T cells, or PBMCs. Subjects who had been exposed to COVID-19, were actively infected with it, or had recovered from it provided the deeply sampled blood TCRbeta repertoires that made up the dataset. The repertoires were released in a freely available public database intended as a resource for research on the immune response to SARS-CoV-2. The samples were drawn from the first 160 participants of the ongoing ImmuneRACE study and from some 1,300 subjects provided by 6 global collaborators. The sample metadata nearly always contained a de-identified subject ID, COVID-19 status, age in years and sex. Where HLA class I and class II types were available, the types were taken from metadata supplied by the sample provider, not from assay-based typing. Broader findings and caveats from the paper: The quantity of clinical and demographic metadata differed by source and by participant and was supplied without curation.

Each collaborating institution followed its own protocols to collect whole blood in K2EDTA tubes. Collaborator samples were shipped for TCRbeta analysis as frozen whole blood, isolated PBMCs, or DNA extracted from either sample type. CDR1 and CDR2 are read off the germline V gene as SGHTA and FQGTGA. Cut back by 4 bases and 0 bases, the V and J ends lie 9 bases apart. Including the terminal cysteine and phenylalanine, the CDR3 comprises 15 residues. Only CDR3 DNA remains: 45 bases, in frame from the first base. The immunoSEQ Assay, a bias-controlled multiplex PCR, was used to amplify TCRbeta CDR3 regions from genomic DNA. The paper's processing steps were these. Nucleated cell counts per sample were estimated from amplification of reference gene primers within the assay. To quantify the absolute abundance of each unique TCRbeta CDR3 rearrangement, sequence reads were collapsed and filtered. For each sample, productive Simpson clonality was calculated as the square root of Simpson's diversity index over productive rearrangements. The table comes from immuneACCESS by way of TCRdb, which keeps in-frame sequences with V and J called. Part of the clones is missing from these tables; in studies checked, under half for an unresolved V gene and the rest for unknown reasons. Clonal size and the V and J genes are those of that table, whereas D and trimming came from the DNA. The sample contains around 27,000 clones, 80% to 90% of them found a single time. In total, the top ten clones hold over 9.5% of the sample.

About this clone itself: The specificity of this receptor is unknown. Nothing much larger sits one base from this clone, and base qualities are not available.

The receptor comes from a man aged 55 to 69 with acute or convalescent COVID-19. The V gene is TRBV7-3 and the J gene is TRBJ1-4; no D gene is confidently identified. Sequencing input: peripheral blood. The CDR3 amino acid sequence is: CASSSSGATNEKLFF. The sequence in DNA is TGTGCCAGCAGCTCTTCCGGGGCAACTAATGAAAAACTGTTTTTT.